Given below is one T cell receptor beta chain in context. What it binds is not known. These data are taken from a study of OX40 agonist ivuxolimab in advanced cancers. Study as a whole: The dose of intravenous ivuxolimab that patients received every 2 weeks ranged from 0.01 to 10 mg/kg. General study results and limits: Within 6 weeks, CD4+ and CD8+ blood T cells expanded clonally at 0.1 to 3.0 mg/kg.

The CDR3 runs 17 residues. Trimming took 9 bases from V and 3 from J; bases not matched to a gene: 20. CDR1 and CDR2 from the germline V gene are MDHEN and SYDVKM. Data came from immunoSEQ multiplex PCR; TCRdb stores just in-frame clones and leaves some out. The sample has tens of thousands of clones, around 90% seen once. The material sequenced was CD4+ or CD8+ T cells sorted from blood, taken in a trial of the OX40 agonist ivuxolimab. This receptor was obtained from an adult with an advanced solid tumor such as melanoma, head and neck, liver or kidney cancer. The gene calls are TRBV28 and TRBJ2-7, with 7 positions matching TRBD1. The CDR3 region is CASVTLAADREGYEQYF. The CDR3 DNA reads as TGTGCCAGTGTGACACTGGCTGCCGACAGGGAAGGCTACGAGCAGTACTTC.